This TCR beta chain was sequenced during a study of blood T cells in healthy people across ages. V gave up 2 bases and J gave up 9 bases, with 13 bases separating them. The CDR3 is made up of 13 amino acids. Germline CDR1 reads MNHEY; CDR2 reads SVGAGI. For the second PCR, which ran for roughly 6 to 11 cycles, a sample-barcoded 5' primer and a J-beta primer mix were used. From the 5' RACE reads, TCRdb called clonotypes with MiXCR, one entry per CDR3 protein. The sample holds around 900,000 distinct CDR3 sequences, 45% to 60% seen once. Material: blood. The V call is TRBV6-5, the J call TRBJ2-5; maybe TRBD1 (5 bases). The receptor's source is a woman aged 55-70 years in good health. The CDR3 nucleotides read TGTGCCAGCAGTTACCAGAGTATAGGGGCCCAGTACTTC. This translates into CASSYQSIGAQYF.